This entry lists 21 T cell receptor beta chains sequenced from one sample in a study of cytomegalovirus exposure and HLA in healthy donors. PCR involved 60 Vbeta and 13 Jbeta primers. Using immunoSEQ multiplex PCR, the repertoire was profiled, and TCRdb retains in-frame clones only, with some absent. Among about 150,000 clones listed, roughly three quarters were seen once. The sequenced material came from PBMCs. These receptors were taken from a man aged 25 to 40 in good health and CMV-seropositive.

The CDR3 sequence is CASRLQGGVDIQYF. CDR3 nucleotides: TGTGCCAGCAGACTACAGGGGGGAGTGGACATTCAGTACTTC. The chain employs TRBV28 and TRBJ2-4; 8 bases agree with TRBD1. CDR3 size: 14 residues. CDR1 and CDR2 from the germline V gene are MDHEN and SYDVKM. V shed 6 bases, J shed 8 bases, and the junction held 9 bases outside the gene matches.

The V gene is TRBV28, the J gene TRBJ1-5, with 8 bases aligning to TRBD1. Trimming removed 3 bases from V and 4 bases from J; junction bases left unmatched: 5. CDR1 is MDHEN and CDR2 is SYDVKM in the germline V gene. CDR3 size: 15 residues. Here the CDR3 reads CASSLETGGNQPQHF. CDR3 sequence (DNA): TGTGCCAGCAGTTTGGAAACAGGGGGAAATCAGCCCCAGCATTTT.

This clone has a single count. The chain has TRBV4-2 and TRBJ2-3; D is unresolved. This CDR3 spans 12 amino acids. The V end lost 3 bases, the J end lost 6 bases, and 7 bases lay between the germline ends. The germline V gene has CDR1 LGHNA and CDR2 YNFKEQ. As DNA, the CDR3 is TGTGCCAGCAGCCAGTCTAGTGATACGCAGTATTTT. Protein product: CASSQSSDTQYF.

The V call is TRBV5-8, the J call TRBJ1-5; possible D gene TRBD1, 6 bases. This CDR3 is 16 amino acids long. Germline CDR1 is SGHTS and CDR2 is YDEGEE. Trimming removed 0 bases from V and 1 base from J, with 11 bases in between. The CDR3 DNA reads TGTGCCAGCAGCTTGGGGGTCAGGGGCAGCAATCAGCCCCAGCATTTT. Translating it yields CASSLGVRGSNQPQHF. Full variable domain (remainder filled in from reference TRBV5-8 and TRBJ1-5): EAGVTQSPTHLIKTRGQQATLRCSPISGHTSVYWYQQALGLGLQFLLWYDEGEERNRGNFPPRFSGRQFPNYSSELNVNALELEDSALYLCASSLGVRGSNQPQHFGDGTRLSIL.

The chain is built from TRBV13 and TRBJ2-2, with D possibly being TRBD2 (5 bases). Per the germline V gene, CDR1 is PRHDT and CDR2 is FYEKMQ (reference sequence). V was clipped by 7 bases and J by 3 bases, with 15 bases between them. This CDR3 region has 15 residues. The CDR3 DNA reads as TGTGCCAGCAAAATTAGGAGGACCGACACCGGGGAGCTGTTTTTT. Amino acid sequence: CASKIRRTDTGELFF.

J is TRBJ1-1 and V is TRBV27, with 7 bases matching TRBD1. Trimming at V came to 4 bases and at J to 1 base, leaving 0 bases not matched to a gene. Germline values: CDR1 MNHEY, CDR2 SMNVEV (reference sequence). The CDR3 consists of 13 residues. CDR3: CASSWTGNTEAFF. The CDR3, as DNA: TGTGCCAGCAGTTGGACAGGGAACACTGAAGCTTTCTTT.

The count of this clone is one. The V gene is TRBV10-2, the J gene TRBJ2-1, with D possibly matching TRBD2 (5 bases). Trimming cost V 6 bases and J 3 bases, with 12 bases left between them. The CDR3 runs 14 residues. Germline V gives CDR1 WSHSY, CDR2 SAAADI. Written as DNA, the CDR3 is TGCGCCAGCAGGGTGGGAGTTAACTACAATGAGCAGTTCTTC. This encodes CASRVGVNYNEQFF.

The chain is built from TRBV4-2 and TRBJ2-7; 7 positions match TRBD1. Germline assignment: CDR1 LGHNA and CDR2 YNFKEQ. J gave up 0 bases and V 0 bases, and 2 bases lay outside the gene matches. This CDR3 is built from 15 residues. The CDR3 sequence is CASSQEWTGSYEQYF. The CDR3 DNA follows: TGTGCCAGCAGCCAAGAATGGACAGGCTCCTACGAGCAGTACTTC.

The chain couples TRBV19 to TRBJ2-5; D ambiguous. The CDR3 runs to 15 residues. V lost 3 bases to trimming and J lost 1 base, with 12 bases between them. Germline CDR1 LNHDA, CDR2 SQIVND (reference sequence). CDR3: CASSIRREVQETQYF. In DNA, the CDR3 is TGTGCCAGTAGTATTCGGCGAGAGGTCCAAGAGACCCAGTACTTC.

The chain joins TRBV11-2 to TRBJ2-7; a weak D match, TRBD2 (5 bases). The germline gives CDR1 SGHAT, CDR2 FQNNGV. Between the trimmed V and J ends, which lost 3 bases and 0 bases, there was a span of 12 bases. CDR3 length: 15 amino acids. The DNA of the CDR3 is TGTGCCAGCAGCTTTCGGGGTTCGAACTCCTACGAGCAGTACTTC. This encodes CASSFRGSNSYEQYF. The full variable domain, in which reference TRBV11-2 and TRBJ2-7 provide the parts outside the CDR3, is EAGVAQSPRYKIIEKRQSVAFWCNPISGHATLYWYQQILGQGPKLLIQFQNNGVVDDSQLPKDRFSAERLKGVDSTLKIQPAKLEDSAVYLCASSFRGSNSYEQYFGPGTRLTVT.

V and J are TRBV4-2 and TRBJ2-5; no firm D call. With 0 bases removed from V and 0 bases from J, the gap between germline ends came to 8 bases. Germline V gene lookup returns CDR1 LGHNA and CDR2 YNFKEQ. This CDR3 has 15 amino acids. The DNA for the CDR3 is TGTGCCAGCAGCCAAGATTGGCCCGACCAAGAGACCCAGTACTTC. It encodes CASSQDWPDQETQYF.

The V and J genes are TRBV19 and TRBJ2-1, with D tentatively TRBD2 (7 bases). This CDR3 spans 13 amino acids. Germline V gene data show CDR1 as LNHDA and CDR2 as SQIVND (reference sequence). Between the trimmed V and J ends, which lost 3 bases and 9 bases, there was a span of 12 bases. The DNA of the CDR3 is TGTGCCAGTAGTATGGGGGGGGCTGGTGAGCAGTTCTTC. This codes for CASSMGGAGEQFF.

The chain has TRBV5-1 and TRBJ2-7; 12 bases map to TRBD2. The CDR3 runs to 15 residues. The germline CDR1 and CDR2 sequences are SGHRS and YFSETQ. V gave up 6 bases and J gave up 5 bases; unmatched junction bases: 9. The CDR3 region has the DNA TGCGCCAGCACGCGGCGTCTAGCGGGAGGGGACGAGCAGTACTTC. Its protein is CASTRRLAGGDEQYF.

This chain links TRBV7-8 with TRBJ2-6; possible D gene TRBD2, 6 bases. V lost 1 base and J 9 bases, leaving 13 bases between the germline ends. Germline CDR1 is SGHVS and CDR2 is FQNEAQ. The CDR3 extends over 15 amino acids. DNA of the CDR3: TGTGCCAGCAGCTTAGTTCGGCAGGGAGGCAACGTCCTGACTTTC. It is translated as CASSLVRQGGNVLTF. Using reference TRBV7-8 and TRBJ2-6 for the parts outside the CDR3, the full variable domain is GAGVSQSPRYKVAKRGQDVALRCDPISGHVSLFWYQQALGQGPEFLTYFQNEAQLDKSGLPSDRFFAERPEGSVSTLKIQRTQQEDSAVYLCASSLVRQGGNVLTFGAGSRLTVL.

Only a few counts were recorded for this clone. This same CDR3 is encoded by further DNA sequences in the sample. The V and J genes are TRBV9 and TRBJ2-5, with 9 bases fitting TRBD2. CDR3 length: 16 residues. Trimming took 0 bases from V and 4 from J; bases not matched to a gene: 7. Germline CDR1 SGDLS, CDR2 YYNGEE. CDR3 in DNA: TGTGCCAGCAGCGTAGATGGTAGCGGGAGAGGAGAGACCCAGTACTTC. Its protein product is CASSVDGSGRGETQYF.

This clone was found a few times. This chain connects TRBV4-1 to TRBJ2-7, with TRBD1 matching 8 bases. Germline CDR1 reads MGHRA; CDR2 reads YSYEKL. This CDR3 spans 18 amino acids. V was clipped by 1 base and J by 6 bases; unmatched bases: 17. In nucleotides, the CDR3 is TGCGCCAGCAGCCAAGCAGGGGGCGTCAGAACATCGGCGCGCGAGCAGTACTTC. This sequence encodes CASSQAGGVRTSAREQYF.

CDR3 region: CASSSKGATNEKLFF. The CDR3 nucleotides read TGTGCCAGCAGTTCGAAGGGGGCAACTAATGAAAAACTGTTTTTT. This chain uses TRBV28 with TRBJ1-4; D may be TRBD1 (6 bases). The ends were cut back, 4 bases at V and 0 bases at J, with 9 bases in the middle. Looked up from germline, CDR1 is MDHEN and CDR2 is SYDVKM. This CDR3 spans 15 amino acids.

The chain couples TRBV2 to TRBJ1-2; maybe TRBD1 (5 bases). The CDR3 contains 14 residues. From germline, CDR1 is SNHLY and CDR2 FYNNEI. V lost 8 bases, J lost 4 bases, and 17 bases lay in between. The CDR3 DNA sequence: TGTGCCAGCTCTTGGGGCAAGGGTGGCTATGGCTACACCTTC. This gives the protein CASSWGKGGYGYTF.

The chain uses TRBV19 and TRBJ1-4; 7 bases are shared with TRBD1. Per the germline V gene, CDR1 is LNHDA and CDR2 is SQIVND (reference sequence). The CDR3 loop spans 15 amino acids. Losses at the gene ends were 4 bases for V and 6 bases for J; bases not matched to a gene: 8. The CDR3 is CASSRGGQLDEKLFF. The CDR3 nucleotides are TGTGCCAGTAGTAGAGGGGGACAGCTCGATGAAAAACTGTTTTTT.

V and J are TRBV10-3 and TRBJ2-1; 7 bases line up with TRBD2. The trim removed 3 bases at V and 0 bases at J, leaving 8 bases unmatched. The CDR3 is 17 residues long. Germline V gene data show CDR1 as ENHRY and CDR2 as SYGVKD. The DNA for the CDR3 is TGTGCCATCAGTGATCGGGTAGCGGGTAGCTCCTACAATGAGCAGTTCTTC. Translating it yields CAISDRVAGSSYNEQFF.

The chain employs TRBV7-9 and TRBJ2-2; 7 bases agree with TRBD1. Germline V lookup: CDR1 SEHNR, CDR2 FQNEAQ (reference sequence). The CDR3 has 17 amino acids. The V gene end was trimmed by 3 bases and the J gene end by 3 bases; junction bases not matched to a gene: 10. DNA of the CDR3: TGTGCCAGCAGCTTCGCGCCCCGACAGGGTGACACCGGGGAGCTGTTTTTT. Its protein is CASSFAPRQGDTGELFF.